Below, 9 T cell receptor beta chains from the same sample are listed, as sequenced in a study of identical twins. TCRdb recomputed calls from the 5' RACE reads with MiXCR, one row per CDR3 protein. Of roughly 570,000 distinct CDR3 sequences listed, 7.5% to 10% are singletons. These same data were also listed under a study on yellow fever vaccine responses in identical twins.

The sequencing input was PBMCs. These receptor sequences come from a woman between 18 and 30 years old in good health.

This clonotype was recorded at least ten times. This chain links TRBV7-2 with TRBJ2-7, with 7 bases fitting TRBD2. CDR1 and CDR2 from the germline V gene are SGHTA and FQGNSA. After removal of 2 bases from V and 3 bases from J, the junction contained 13 bases not matched to a gene. This CDR3 is 17 amino acids long. CDR3 protein: CASSLPPGRTLNYEQYF. CDR3 DNA sequence: TGTGCCAGCAGCTTACCCCCCGGGAGGACATTAAACTACGAGCAGTACTTC.

This clonotype was seen a few times. The chain links TRBV6-1 to TRBJ2-7; D possibly corresponds to TRBD1 (6 bases). The V end lost 2 bases, the J end lost 0 bases, and 11 bases lay between the germline ends. The CDR3 loop spans 15 amino acids. Germline loops: CDR1 MNHNS, CDR2 SASEGT. The CDR3 sequence is CASSESGRGSYEQYF. CDR3 in DNA: TGTGCCAGCAGTGAATCCGGCAGGGGCTCCTACGAGCAGTACTTC.

V and J are TRBV12-3 or TRBV12-4 and TRBJ2-1; 11 bases are shared with TRBD2. The CDR3 runs to 17 residues. V shed 3 bases and J 2 bases; nucleotides not matched to a gene: 6. The CDR3 nucleotides are TGTGCCAGCAGTTTTTCGCGACTAGCGGGGACCTACAATGAGCAGTTCTTC. This encodes CASSFSRLAGTYNEQFF.

The chain has TRBV20-1 and TRBJ2-7; unclear D gene. This CDR3 has 14 residues. CDR1 and CDR2 from the germline V gene are DFQATT and SNEGSKA (reference sequence). Trimming removed 6 bases from V and 4 bases from J, with 19 bases in between. The CDR3 protein is CSAPIPLANYEQYF. The CDR3 nucleotides are TGCAGTGCCCCCATTCCCTTAGCTAATTACGAGCAGTACTTC.

This clonotype was seen many times. The J gene is TRBJ1-1, the V gene TRBV7-2, with D possibly being TRBD1 (5 bases). The CDR3 is 13 amino acids. V was shortened by 3 bases and J by 7 bases, with 12 bases between the two germline ends. Germline-derived CDR1 and CDR2 are SGHTA and FQGNSA. The CDR3 reads CASSFDSLIEAFF. The CDR3 DNA is TGTGCCAGCAGCTTCGACAGTCTAATTGAAGCTTTCTTT.

The genes are TRBV18 and TRBJ2-1; D may be TRBD2 (6 bases). The V end lost 3 bases, the J end lost 7 bases, and 16 bases lay between the germline ends. The CDR3 covers 15 residues. Looked up from germline, CDR1 is KGHSH and CDR2 is LQKENI. The CDR3 DNA reads TGTGCCAGCTCACCCGCGCCGGGAGCTTCGAATGAGCAGTTCTTC. Translating it yields CASSPAPGASNEQFF.

This clonotype was seen repeatedly, ten times or more. The V call is TRBV12-3 or TRBV12-4, the J call TRBJ2-2, with 7 bases lining up with TRBD1. Trimming removed 6 bases from V and 7 bases from J; junction bases left unmatched: 8. CDR3 size: 14 residues. The CDR3 DNA is TGTGCCAGCAGCCGGACAGGAGGCAACGGGGAGCTGTTTTTT. Encoded protein: CASSRTGGNGELFF.

This clonotype occurred many times. The chain joins TRBV3-1 to TRBJ1-4; tentatively, D is TRBD1 (6 bases). V was pared by 1 base and J by 4 bases, with 7 bases between. The germline gives CDR1 LGHDT, CDR2 YNNKEL (reference sequence). The CDR3 totals 14 residues. CDR3 DNA sequence: TGTGCCAGCAGCCAAGTCAGGGGTAATGAAAAACTGTTTTTT. This gives the protein CASSQVRGNEKLFF.

The rearrangement joins TRBV7-2 to TRBJ2-7; D call uncertain. Germline V gene data show CDR1 as SGHTA and CDR2 as FQGNSA. The CDR3 has 13 residues. Trimming pared 5 bases from V and 3 bases from J, leaving 11 bases between. The CDR3 protein is CASSPNGLYEQYF. CDR3 bases: TGTGCCAGCAGCCCCAATGGCCTCTACGAGCAGTACTTC. Using reference TRBV7-2 and TRBJ2-7 for the parts outside the CDR3, the full variable domain is GAGVSQSPSNKVTEKGKDVELRCDPISGHTALYWYRQSLGQGLEFLIYFQGNSAPDKSGLPSDRFSAERTGGSVSTLTIQRTQQEDSAVYLCASSPNGLYEQYFGPGTRLTVT.